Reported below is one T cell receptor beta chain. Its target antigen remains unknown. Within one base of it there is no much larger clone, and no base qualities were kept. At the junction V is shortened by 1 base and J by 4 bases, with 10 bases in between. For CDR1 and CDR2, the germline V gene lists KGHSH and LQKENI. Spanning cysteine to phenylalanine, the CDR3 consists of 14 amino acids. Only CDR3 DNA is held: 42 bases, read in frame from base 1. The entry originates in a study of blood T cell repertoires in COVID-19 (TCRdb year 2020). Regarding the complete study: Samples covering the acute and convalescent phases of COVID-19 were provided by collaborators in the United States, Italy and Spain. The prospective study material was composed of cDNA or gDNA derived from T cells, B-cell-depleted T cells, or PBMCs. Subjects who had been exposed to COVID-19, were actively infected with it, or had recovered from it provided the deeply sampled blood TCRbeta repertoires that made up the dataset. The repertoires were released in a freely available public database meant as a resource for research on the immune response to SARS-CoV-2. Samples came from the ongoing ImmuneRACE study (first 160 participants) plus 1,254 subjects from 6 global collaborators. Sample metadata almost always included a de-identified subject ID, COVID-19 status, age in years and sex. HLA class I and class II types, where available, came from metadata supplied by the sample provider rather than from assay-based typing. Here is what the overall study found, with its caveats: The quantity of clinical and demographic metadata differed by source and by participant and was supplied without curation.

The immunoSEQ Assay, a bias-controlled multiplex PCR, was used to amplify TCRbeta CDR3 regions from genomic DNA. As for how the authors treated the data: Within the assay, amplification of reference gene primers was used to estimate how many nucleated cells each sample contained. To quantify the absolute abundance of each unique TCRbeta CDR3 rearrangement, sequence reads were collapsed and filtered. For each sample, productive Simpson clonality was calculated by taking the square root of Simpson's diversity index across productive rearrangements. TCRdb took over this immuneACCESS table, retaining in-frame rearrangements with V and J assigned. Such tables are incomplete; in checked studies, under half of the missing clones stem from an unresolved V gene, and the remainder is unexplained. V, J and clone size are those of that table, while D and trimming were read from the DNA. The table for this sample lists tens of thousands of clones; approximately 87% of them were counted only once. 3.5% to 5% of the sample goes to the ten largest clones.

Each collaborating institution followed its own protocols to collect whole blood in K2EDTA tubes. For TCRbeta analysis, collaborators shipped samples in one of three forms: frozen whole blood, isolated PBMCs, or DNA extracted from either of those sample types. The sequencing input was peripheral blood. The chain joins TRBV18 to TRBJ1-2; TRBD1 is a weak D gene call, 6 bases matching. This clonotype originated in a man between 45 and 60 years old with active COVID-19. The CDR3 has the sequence CASSPLDSIYGYTF. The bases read TGTGCCAGCTCACCACTGGACAGCATCTATGGCTACACCTTC.